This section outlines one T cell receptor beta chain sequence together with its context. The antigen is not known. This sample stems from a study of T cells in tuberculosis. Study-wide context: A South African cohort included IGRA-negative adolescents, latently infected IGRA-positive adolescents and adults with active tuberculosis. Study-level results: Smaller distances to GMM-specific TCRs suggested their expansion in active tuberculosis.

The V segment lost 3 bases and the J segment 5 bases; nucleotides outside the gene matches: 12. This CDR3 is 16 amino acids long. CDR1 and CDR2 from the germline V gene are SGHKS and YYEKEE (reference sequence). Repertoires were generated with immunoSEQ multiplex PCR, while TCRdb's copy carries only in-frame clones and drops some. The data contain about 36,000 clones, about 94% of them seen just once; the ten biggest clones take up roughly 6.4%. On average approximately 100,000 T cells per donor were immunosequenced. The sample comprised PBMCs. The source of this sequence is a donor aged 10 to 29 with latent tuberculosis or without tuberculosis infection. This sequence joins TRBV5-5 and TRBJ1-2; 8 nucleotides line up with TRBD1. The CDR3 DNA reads TGTGCCAGCAGCTGGGGAGACGACAGGGGACCGTATGGCTACACCTTC. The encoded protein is CASSWGDDRGPYGYTF.